These T cell receptor beta chains were read from a single sample in a study of human T cells and chemical hapten exposure. TCRdb re-derived calls from the RACE reads in MiXCR, one entry per CDR3 protein. The sample includes some 70,000 distinct CDR3 sequences, 30% to 35% seen only once; the top ten take approximately 9.1%. Sequenced here: whole blood, sampled in connection with sensitization to the hapten diphenylcyclopropenone (DPC). The receptors were sampled from a middle-aged man with alopecia areata. Some clones in this sample may be carry-over from other donors' samples. The CDR3 runs from the conserved cysteine through the conserved F or W. D genes are given only for firm matches. Only part of the rows carry a size: once, few, many, or a class if the clone is expanded.

NA	TRBV11-2	TRBJ2-5	few	CASSSRPGGATTLQETQYF	TGTGCCAGCAGCTCGAGACCTGGAGGCGCCACTACCCTTCAAGAGACCCAGTACTTC
TRBD2	TRBV20-1	TRBJ2-3	NA	CSAPTSGLANTQYF	TGCAGTGCTCCGACTAGCGGGCTAGCTAATACGCAGTATTTT
NA	TRBV5-6	TRBJ2-7	NA	CASAFHRDSYEQYF	TGTGCCAGCGCGTTTCACCGGGACTCCTACGAGCAGTACTTC
NA	TRBV5-1	TRBJ1-4	NA	CASSLGGPGNEKLFF	TGCGCCAGCAGCTTGGGGGGCCCAGGAAATGAAAAACTGTTTTTT
NA	TRBV12-3/TRBV12-4	TRBJ2-5	NA	CASLAESQETQYF	TGTGCCAGCCTGGCAGAGAGCCAAGAGACCCAGTACTTC
NA	TRBV7-9	TRBJ2-1	NA	CASSSGTGGLADNEQFF	TGTGCCAGCAGCTCCGGGACAGGGGGACTAGCGGACAATGAGCAGTTCTTC
NA	TRBV29-1	TRBJ2-1	few	CSVGSSRSRAFRDEQFF	TGCAGCGTTGGATCGTCGAGGTCCAGGGCCTTTAGGGATGAGCAGTTCTTC
TRBD2	TRBV15	TRBJ2-2	few	CATSRDWAGTSGPTGELFF	TGTGCCACCAGCAGAGATTGGGCAGGGACTAGCGGGCCGACCGGGGAGCTGTTTTTT
NA	TRBV6-5	TRBJ1-6	few	CASKVVTENSPLHF	TGTGCCAGCAAGGTTGTGACGGAGAATTCACCCCTCCACTTT
TRBD2	TRBV29-1	TRBJ2-3	few	CSVGLAGRTDTQYF	TGCAGCGTTGGACTAGCGGGACGCACAGATACGCAGTATTTT
NA	TRBV27	TRBJ2-5	NA	CATKGRLQETQYF	TGTGCCACCAAAGGGAGGCTCCAAGAGACCCAGTACTTC
TRBD1	TRBV12-3/TRBV12-4	TRBJ2-7	few	CASSLPLETGDEQYF	TGTGCCAGCAGCCTCCCCCTAGAGACAGGGGACGAGCAGTACTTC
TRBD1	TRBV10-3	TRBJ1-1	NA	CAIKSYLTGKDTEAFF	TGTGCCATAAAAAGTTACCTGACAGGGAAGGACACTGAAGCTTTCTTT
NA	TRBV5-1	TRBJ1-5	NA	CASSLEPLGNSNQPQHF	TGCGCCAGCAGCTTGGAACCCCTGGGGAATAGCAATCAGCCCCAGCATTTT
NA	TRBV12-3/TRBV12-4	TRBJ1-5	few	CASSHTPSSNQPQHF	TGTGCCAGCAGCCACACCCCTAGTAGCAATCAGCCCCAGCATTTT
NA	TRBV20-1	TRBJ2-3	few	CSAGVAEDTQYF	TGCAGTGCGGGGGTAGCTGAAGATACGCAGTATTTT
TRBD2	TRBV4-1	TRBJ2-1	NA	CASSQPGTSVLWDEQFF	TGCGCCAGCAGCCAACCCGGGACTAGCGTCCTCTGGGATGAGCAGTTCTTC
NA	TRBV4-1	TRBJ2-7	few	CASSHTDLGVTYEQYF	TGCGCCAGCAGCCACACCGACCTAGGCGTCACCTACGAGCAGTACTTC
NA	TRBV7-2	TRBJ1-2	NA	CASSLVQNYGYTF	TGTGCCAGCAGCTTAGTCCAGAACTATGGCTACACCTTC
NA	TRBV6-6	TRBJ2-6	NA	CASSSGTLIFSGANVLTF	TGTGCCAGCAGTTCCGGGACGCTAATCTTTTCTGGGGCCAACGTCCTGACTTTC
NA	TRBV6-1	TRBJ1-4	NA	CASSTRSNEKLFF	TGTGCCAGCAGTACCCGGAGTAATGAAAAACTGTTTTTT
TRBD1	TRBV20-1	TRBJ1-4	few	CSASGTEATNEKLFF	TGCAGTGCTTCCGGGACAGAGGCAACTAATGAAAAACTGTTTTTT
NA	TRBV4-2	TRBJ1-6	NA	CASSQFFEISYNSPLHF	TGTGCCAGCAGCCAATTTTTCGAGATCTCCTATAATTCACCCCTCCACTTT
NA	TRBV5-1	TRBJ2-1	NA	CASSLGLAGPGDEQFF	TGCGCCAGCAGCTTGGGCCTGGCGGGACCGGGGGATGAGCAGTTCTTC
NA	TRBV11-1	TRBJ2-2	NA	CATSTPGRAITGELFF	TGTGCCACCTCCACGCCAGGCAGGGCAATCACCGGGGAGCTGTTTTTT
NA	TRBV12-3/TRBV12-4	TRBJ1-1	few	CASRGWGGPEAFF	TGTGCCAGCAGGGGATGGGGGGGCCCTGAAGCTTTCTTT
NA	TRBV20-1	TRBJ1-1	NA	CSAGAANTEAFF	TGCAGTGCCGGCGCGGCGAACACTGAAGCTTTCTTT
NA	TRBV3-1	TRBJ2-2	NA	CASSPEKGRAGELFF	TGTGCCAGCAGCCCCGAAAAGGGGCGCGCCGGGGAGCTGTTTTTT
NA	TRBV12-3/TRBV12-4	TRBJ2-3	NA	CASNPLSGLDTQYF	TGTGCCAGCAACCCCTTATCCGGCCTGGATACGCAGTATTTT
NA	TRBV6-6	TRBJ2-3	NA	CASSYEGSTDTQYF	TGTGCCAGCAGTTACGAGGGGAGCACAGATACGCAGTATTTT
TRBD1	TRBV28	TRBJ2-3	few	CASRGQGKDTQYF	TGTGCCAGCCGCGGACAGGGGAAAGATACGCAGTATTTT
NA	TRBV7-3	TRBJ2-2	NA	CASSRQEIGELFF	TGTGCCAGCAGCCGCCAGGAGATCGGGGAGCTGTTTTTT
NA	TRBV29-1	TRBJ2-1	few	CSVRPPNEQFF	TGCAGCGTTCGCCCACCGAATGAGCAGTTCTTC
NA	TRBV3-1	TRBJ1-1	few	CASSHGEYTEAFF	TGTGCCAGCAGCCACGGTGAATACACTGAAGCTTTCTTT
NA	TRBV12-3/TRBV12-4	TRBJ2-7	NA	CASSFGPYEQYF	TGTGCCAGCAGTTTCGGTCCTTACGAGCAGTACTTC
NA	TRBV20-1	TRBJ2-1	NA	CSGGGAYNEQFF	TGCAGTGGGGGCGGGGCCTACAATGAGCAGTTCTTC
TRBD1	TRBV7-2	TRBJ2-2	NA	CASSLLQGASGELFF	TGTGCCAGCAGCTTATTACAGGGGGCATCCGGGGAGCTGTTTTTT
NA	TRBV4-3	TRBJ1-3	few	CASSQEFTDGAGNTIYF	TGCGCCAGCAGCCAAGAGTTCACGGACGGCGCTGGAAACACCATATATTTT
NA	TRBV12-3/TRBV12-4	TRBJ2-6	once	CASSFGQLANVLTF	TGTGCCAGCAGTTTCGGCCAACTGGCCAACGTCCTGACTTTC
TRBD2	TRBV18	TRBJ2-3	NA	CASSPRSAGVSDTQYF	TGTGCCAGCTCACCAAGATCAGCGGGAGTGTCAGATACGCAGTATTTT
TRBD1	TRBV18	TRBJ1-2	NA	CASSLDRGLGYTF	TGTGCCAGCTCACTAGACAGGGGGCTTGGCTACACCTTC